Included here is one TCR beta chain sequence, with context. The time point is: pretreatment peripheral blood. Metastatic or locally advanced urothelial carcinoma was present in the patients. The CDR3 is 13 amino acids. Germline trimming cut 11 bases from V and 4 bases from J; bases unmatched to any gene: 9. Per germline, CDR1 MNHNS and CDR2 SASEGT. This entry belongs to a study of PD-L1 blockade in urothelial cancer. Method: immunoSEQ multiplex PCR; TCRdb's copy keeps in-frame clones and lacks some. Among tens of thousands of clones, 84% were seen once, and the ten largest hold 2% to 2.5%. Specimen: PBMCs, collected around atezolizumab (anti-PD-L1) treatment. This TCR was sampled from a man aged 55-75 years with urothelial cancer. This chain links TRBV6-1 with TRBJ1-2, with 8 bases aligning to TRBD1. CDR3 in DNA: TGTGCCTCCATGAACGACAGGGGCTATGGCTACACCTTC. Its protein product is CASMNDRGYGYTF.